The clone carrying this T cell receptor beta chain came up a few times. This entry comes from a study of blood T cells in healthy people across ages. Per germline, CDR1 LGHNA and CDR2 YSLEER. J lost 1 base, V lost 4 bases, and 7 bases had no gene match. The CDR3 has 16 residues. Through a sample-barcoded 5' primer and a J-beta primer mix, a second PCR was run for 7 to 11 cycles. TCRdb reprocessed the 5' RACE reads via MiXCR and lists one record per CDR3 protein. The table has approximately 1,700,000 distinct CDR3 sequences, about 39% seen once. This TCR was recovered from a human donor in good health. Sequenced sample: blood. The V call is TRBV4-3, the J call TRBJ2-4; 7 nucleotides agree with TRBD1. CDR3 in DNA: TGCGCCAGCAGCCCAGGACAGGCTTCGGCCAAAAACATTCAGTACTTC. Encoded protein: CASSPGQASAKNIQYF.